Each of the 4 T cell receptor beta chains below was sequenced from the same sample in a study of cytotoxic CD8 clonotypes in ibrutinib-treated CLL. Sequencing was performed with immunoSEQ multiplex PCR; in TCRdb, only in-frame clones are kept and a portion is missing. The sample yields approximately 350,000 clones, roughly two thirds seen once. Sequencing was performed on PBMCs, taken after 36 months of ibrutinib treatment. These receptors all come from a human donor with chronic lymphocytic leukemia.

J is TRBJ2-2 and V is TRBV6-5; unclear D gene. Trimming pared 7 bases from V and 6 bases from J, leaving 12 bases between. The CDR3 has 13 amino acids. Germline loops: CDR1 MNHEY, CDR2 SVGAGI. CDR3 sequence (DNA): TGTGCCAGCAAAGGACCGACCGCCGGGGAGCTGTTTTTT. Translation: CASKGPTAGELFF.

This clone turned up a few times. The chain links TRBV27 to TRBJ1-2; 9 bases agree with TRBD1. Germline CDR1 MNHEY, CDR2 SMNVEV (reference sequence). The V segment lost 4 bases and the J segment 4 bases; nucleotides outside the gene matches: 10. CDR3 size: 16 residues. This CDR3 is CASSSLGTGSIYGYTF. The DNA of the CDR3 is TGTGCCAGCAGTTCCCTAGGGACAGGGAGCATCTATGGCTACACCTTC.

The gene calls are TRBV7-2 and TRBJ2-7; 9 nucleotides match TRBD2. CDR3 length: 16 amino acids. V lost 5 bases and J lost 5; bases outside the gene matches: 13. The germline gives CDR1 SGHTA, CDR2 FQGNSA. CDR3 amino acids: CASSLLPGLAPHEQYF. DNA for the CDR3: TGTGCCAGCAGCCTACTACCGGGACTAGCTCCCCACGAGCAGTACTTC.

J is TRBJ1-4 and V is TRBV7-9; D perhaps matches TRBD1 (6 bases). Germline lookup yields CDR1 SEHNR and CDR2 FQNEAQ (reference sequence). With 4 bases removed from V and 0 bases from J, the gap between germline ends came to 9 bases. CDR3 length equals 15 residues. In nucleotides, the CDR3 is TGTGCCAGCAGCTACCAGGGGTCAACTAATGAAAAACTGTTTTTT. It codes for CASSYQGSTNEKLFF.